Included here is one T cell receptor (beta chain) sequence, with context. This sample was taken from a study of blood T cell repertoires in COVID-19. Study-level information: Specimens from acute and convalescent COVID-19 originated in the United States, Italy and Spain. Nucleic acid was either cDNA or gDNA, and it came from T cells, B-cell-depleted T cells, or PBMCs.

Germline-derived CDR1 and CDR2 are KGHSH and LQKENI. V dropped 5 bases and J dropped 5 bases, with 13 bases sitting between them. The CDR3 is 13 residues long. As originally analysed: Nucleated cell counts were estimated from reference gene primer amplification. Clones were sequenced by immunoSEQ multiplex PCR, and TCRdb holds only the in-frame ones, with some missing. V and J calls and clone size come straight from that table; D and trimming were deduced from the DNA. The sample records more than 200,000 clones, roughly 85% being singletons. The sequenced sample consisted of peripheral blood. This clonotype was obtained from a woman aged 40 to 49 with active or convalescent COVID-19. V gene TRBV18 combines with J gene TRBJ2-7; D call uncertain. The CDR3 nucleotides read TGTGCCAGCTCAACCGAACAGAATGACGAGCAGTACTTC. Protein: CASSTEQNDEQYF.